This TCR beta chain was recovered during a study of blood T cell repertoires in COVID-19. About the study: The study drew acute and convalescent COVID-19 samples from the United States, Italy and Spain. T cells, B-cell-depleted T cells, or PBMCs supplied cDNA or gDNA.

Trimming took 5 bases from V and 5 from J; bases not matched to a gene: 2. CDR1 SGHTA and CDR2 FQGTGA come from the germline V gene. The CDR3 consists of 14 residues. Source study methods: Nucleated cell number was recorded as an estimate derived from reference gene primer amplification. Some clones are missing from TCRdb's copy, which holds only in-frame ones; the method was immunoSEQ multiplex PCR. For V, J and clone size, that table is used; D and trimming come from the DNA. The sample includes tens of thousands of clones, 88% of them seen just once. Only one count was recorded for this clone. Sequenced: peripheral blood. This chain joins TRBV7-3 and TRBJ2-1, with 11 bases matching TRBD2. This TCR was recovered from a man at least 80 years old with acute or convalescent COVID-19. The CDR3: CASSPGLADNEQFF. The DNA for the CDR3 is TGTGCCAGCAGCCCGGGACTAGCGGACAATGAGCAGTTCTTC.